This T cell receptor (beta chain) was identified during a study of regulatory and conventional T cells in RAG deficiency. General study findings and limits: RAG-deficient patients showed markedly lower Shannon entropy and higher Simpson indices than control T-cell subsets.

Notes on this clone: Its antigen is undetermined.

Clones were sequenced by immunoSEQ multiplex PCR, and TCRdb holds only the in-frame ones, with some missing. The sample holds about 28,000 clones, around 90% seen once. V was clipped by 5 bases and J by 2 bases, with 19 bases between them. Germline loops: CDR1 SGHTA, CDR2 FQGTGA. The CDR3 has 17 amino acids. Blood CD4+ CD25-high CD127-low regulatory T cells supplied the genomic DNA template. The sample also formed part of further work on regulatory T cells. Per that study: The primer mix had 52 TRBV and 13 TRBJ primers. Skewed V and J usage and few unique V-J pairs marked patient repertoires, most in Tregs.

Sequenced material: Tregs sorted from blood. This chain connects TRBV7-3 to TRBJ2-1; TRBD1 or TRBD2 may be the D gene (6 bases each). This sequence was found in a human donor in good health. The CDR3 here is CASSSRGQLGTYNEQFF. The CDR3 coding sequence is TGTGCCAGCAGCAGTCGGGGGCAATTGGGCACCTACAATGAGCAGTTCTTC.